The 31 T cell receptor beta chains below were found in one sample sequenced in a study of regulatory T cells in long-lasting Graves disease. Arm-PCR with iRepertoire HTBI primers amplified the CDR3 regions for these TCR beta libraries. Using its own MiXCR run on the multiplex PCR reads, TCRdb lists one record per CDR3 protein. The sample includes 400,000 to 550,000 distinct CDR3 sequences, about a sixth of them seen just once. Time point: newly diagnosed GD, antithyroid drugs for less than 3 months. The authors made the TCR library using RNA they extracted from PBMCs. These same records also appear under a second study, on T cells in Graves' hyperthyroidism and ophthalmopathy.

Specimen: peripheral blood mononuclear cells (PBMCs), collected at new diagnosis, from a patient treated with antithyroid drugs. These receptors were taken from a woman under 30 with Graves disease.

This clonotype was seen many times. V gene TRBV2 combines with J gene TRBJ1-6, with unresolved D. Germline CDR1 is SNHLY and CDR2 is FYNNEI. Trimming removed 2 bases at V and 8 bases at J, with 16 bases between. CDR3 size: 16 residues. This chain's CDR3 is CASSENSPLQYSPLHF. The CDR3 DNA reads TGTGCCAGCAGTGAAAACTCCCCTCTCCAGTATTCACCCCTCCACTTT.

This clonotype appeared a few times. This chain uses TRBV20-1 with TRBJ1-5; D is uncertain. This CDR3 region has 15 residues. The germline CDR1 and CDR2 sequences are DFQATT and SNEGSKA (reference sequence). Trimming took off 0 bases at V and 3 bases at J, with 12 bases between the two ends. The CDR3 region is CSARDIGQSNQPQHF. Written as DNA, the CDR3 is TGCAGTGCTAGAGATATCGGGCAGTCCAATCAGCCCCAGCATTTT.

This clonotype was observed once. Written as DNA, the CDR3 is TGTGCCAGCCTGCCCCCACTAGCGGGAGAACGTGGTGAGCAGTTCTTC. Translating gives CASLPPLAGERGEQFF. This sequence joins TRBV11-2 and TRBJ2-1; 11 positions agree with TRBD2. The CDR3 is made up of 16 amino acids. Germline assignment: CDR1 SGHAT and CDR2 FQNNGV. Losses at the gene ends were 8 bases for V and 9 bases for J; bases not matched to a gene: 15. The complete variable domain, with remaining parts taken from reference TRBV11-2 and TRBJ2-1, reads EAGVAQSPRYKIIEKRQSVAFWCNPISGHATLYWYQQILGQGPKLLIQFQNNGVVDDSQLPKDRFSAERLKGVDSTLKIQPAKLEDSAVYLCASLPPLAGERGEQFFGPGTRLTVL.

The chain recombines TRBV2 with TRBJ1-5; D unclear. The V and J ends lost 6 bases and 5 bases respectively, with 11 bases between them. The CDR3 sequence is 13 residues long. Germline V gene lookup returns CDR1 SNHLY and CDR2 FYNNEI. CDR3 sequence: CASSPLLYQPQHF. DNA of the CDR3: TGTGCCAGCAGCCCCCTACTATATCAGCCCCAGCATTTT.

The chain employs TRBV7-2 and TRBJ2-1, with D possibly being TRBD2 (5 bases). Germline V gene sequence: CDR1 SGHTA, CDR2 FQGNSA. The CDR3 is 14 amino acids. The V and J ends lost 5 bases and 7 bases respectively, with 15 bases between them. This CDR3 is CASSPQPRDNEQFF. CDR3 in DNA: TGTGCCAGCAGCCCCCAACCGAGGGATAATGAGCAGTTCTTC.

This clonotype appeared a few times. The chain has TRBV20-1 and TRBJ2-7, with D hard to call. There are 12 residues in the CDR3. Germline CDR1 DFQATT, CDR2 SNEGSKA (reference sequence). Trimming took off 6 bases at V and 3 bases at J, with 12 bases between the two ends. CDR3 DNA sequence: TGCAGTGCCAAAATTCTAAGCTACGAGCAGTACTTC. This gives the protein CSAKILSYEQYF.

In its sample, this clonotype was seen a few times. The V gene is TRBV30, the J gene TRBJ2-1; D unresolved. CDR1 and CDR2 from the germline V gene are GTSNPN and SVGIG (reference sequence). The length of the CDR3 is 15 residues. Between the trimmed V and J ends, which lost 1 base and 4 bases, there was a span of 14 bases. Here the CDR3 DNA reads TGTGCCTGGAGTGGGGTGGGCCTTAGATACAATGAGCAGTTCTTC. Its translation is CAWSGVGLRYNEQFF.

This clonotype was picked up many times. This rearrangement joins TRBV7-2 to TRBJ1-5; D might be TRBD1 (5 bases). The germline CDR1 and CDR2 sequences are SGHTA and FQGNSA. Trimming pared 6 bases from V and 6 bases from J, leaving 12 bases between. The CDR3 consists of 13 residues. In DNA form, the CDR3 reads TGTGCCAGCAGTATTAGGAGGGGTCAGCCCCAGCATTTT. Its protein product is CASSIRRGQPQHF. The whole variable domain, filled in from reference TRBV7-2 and TRBJ1-5, reads GAGVSQSPSNKVTEKGKDVELRCDPISGHTALYWYRQSLGQGLEFLIYFQGNSAPDKSGLPSDRFSAERTGGSVSTLTIQRTQQEDSAVYLCASSIRRGQPQHFGDGTRLSIL.

This clonotype was picked up many times. One end of the junction is discordant with germline, which a read error may explain. V and J are TRBV5-1 and TRBJ2-3, with TRBD2 matching 8 bases. CDR1 and CDR2 from the germline V gene are SGHRS and YFSETQ. This CDR3 comprises 16 residues. The CDR3 DNA reads TGTGCCAGCAGCTTGGAGAGGCGGGAGGCCACAGATACGCAGTATTTT. This encodes CASSLERREATDTQYF.

CDR3 in amino acids: CATRGEGLHTEAFF. The CDR3 coding sequence is TGTGCCACCAGAGGGGAGGGGCTGCACACTGAAGCTTTCTTT. The J gene is TRBJ1-1, the V gene TRBV24-1; D is possibly TRBD1 (5 bases). Per the germline V gene, CDR1 is KGHDR and CDR2 is SFDVKD. The CDR3 is 14 residues long. V lost 7 bases, J lost 3 bases, and 14 bases lay in between.

V usage is TRBV29-1 and J usage is TRBJ1-1, with TRBD1 as a possible D gene (5 bases). Looked up from germline, CDR1 is SQVTM and CDR2 is ANQGSEA. CDR3 size: 13 residues. V lost 7 bases and J 0 bases, leaving 12 bases between the germline ends. This CDR3 is CSAKGRMNTEAFF. The CDR3 coding sequence is TGCAGCGCCAAGGGACGGATGAACACTGAAGCTTTCTTT.

To note about this clonotype: This may be a read error, as it is one base from a much larger clone. This CDR3 reads CASSYSSIGVGMDEQFF. DNA of the CDR3: TGTGCCAGCAGTTACTCGAGCATCGGCGTCGGGATGGACGAGCAGTTCTTC. The rearrangement joins TRBV6-5 to TRBJ2-1; D may be TRBD2 (5 bases). Germline V gene sequence: CDR1 MNHEY, CDR2 SVGAGI. With 0 bases removed from V and 10 bases from J, the gap between germline ends came to 22 bases. The CDR3 has 17 amino acids.

At least ten counts were recorded for this clonotype. The chain carries TRBV5-1 and TRBJ2-3; D might be TRBD1 (5 bases). The ends were cut back, 4 bases at V and 1 base at J, with 16 bases in the middle. Per the germline V gene, CDR1 is SGHRS and CDR2 is YFSETQ. CDR3 length equals 16 residues. The CDR3 DNA reads TGCGCCAGCAGCGCCTCCAGGGTCACGGGCACAGATACGCAGTATTTT. It specifies CASSASRVTGTDTQYF.

In its sample, this clonotype was seen many times. The chain employs TRBV7-9 and TRBJ2-7; TRBD2 matches at 8 bases. The CDR3 spans 15 residues. The V gene's germline CDR1 is SEHNR and CDR2 FQNEAQ (reference sequence). V trimming: 3 bases; J trimming: 7 bases; junction bases outside the gene matches: 11. CDR3 residues: CASSFRVAGLREQYF. DNA of the CDR3: TGTGCCAGCAGCTTCCGGGTAGCGGGGTTGAGGGAGCAGTACTTC.

This clonotype occurred many times. The gene calls are TRBV11-2 and TRBJ2-2; 10 bases line up with TRBD1. Unmatched junction bases numbered 11, after V lost 5 bases and J lost 5 bases. Germline V lookup: CDR1 SGHAT, CDR2 FQNNGV. The CDR3 runs 17 residues. The DNA of the CDR3 is TGTGCCAGCAGCCCCTTGGGGGGACAGGGGCGAACCGGGGAGCTGTTTTTT. It encodes CASSPLGGQGRTGELFF.

The table lists this clonotype with a few counts. The chain joins TRBV6-1 to TRBJ1-3; D possibly corresponds to TRBD1 (5 bases). This CDR3 contains 17 residues. Per the germline V gene, CDR1 is MNHNS and CDR2 is SASEGT. V was shortened by 11 bases and J by 0 bases, with 23 bases between the two germline ends. The CDR3 nucleotides are TGTGCCCCCGAGGTTGGAGGGACTAACCACTCTGGAAACACCATATATTTT. It yields the protein CAPEVGGTNHSGNTIYF.

Ten or more counts support this clonotype. CDR3 amino acids: CSARERLAHPYEQYF. The CDR3 DNA reads as TGCAGTGCTAGAGAGCGTCTAGCGCATCCCTACGAGCAGTACTTC. The chain employs TRBV20-1 and TRBJ2-7; perhaps TRBD2 as D (6 bases). The germline V and J ends were trimmed by 0 bases and 2 bases, with 14 bases remaining between them. The CDR3 runs 15 residues. Germline-derived CDR1 and CDR2 are DFQATT and SNEGSKA (reference sequence).

The rearrangement links TRBV3-1 to TRBJ2-3; either TRBD1 or TRBD2 may fit D (5 bases each). Trimming removed 4 bases from V and 2 bases from J, with 13 bases in between. Germline V gene data show CDR1 as LGHDT and CDR2 as YNNKEL (reference sequence). This CDR3 has 15 amino acids. CDR3 amino acids: CASSRGTGPTDTQYF. The CDR3, as DNA: TGTGCCAGCAGCCGGGGGACGGGCCCCACAGATACGCAGTATTTT.

This clonotype was seen many times. This chain connects TRBV11-1 to TRBJ2-1; a possible D gene is TRBD1 (6 bases). The CDR3 has 15 amino acids. Trimming took 5 bases from V and 9 from J, leaving 20 bases between them. Looked up from germline, CDR1 is SGHAT and CDR2 is FQDESV (reference sequence). CDR3 nucleotides: TGTGCCAGCAGCCTAGGTTGGGGGCCGGGTAGTGAGCAGTTCTTC. This sequence encodes CASSLGWGPGSEQFF.

Notes on this clonotype: A much larger clone lies a single base off, so this may be a read error. The rearrangement links TRBV6-2 or TRBV6-3 to TRBJ1-5, with a possible D match to TRBD1 (5 bases). The CDR3 sequence is 14 residues long. Looked up from germline, CDR1 is MNHEY and CDR2 is SVGEGT. CDR3 in amino acids: CASSWGNSNQLQHF. For the CDR3, the DNA is TGTGCCAGCAGCTGGGGGAATAGCAATCAGCTCCAGCATTTT.

The table lists this clonotype with many counts. This chain connects TRBV20-1 to TRBJ2-7, with TRBD1 matching 8 bases. This CDR3 contains 13 residues. V was clipped by 5 bases and J by 5 bases; unmatched bases: 8. The germline gives CDR1 DFQATT, CDR2 SNEGSKA (reference sequence). CDR3 sequence (DNA): TGCAGTGCTGAAAGGACAGGGATTCACGAGCAGTACTTC. Encoded protein: CSAERTGIHEQYF.

The V call is TRBV10-2, the J call TRBJ2-1; maybe TRBD2 (6 bases). V shed 11 bases and J shed 8 bases, with 19 bases lying between them. Germline assignment: CDR1 WSHSY and CDR2 SAAADI. The CDR3 is 13 residues long. CDR3: CAGGRDAWDEQFF. The CDR3, as DNA: TGCGCCGGAGGGCGGGACGCGTGGGATGAGCAGTTCTTC.

This clonotype was detected ten times or more. This sequence joins TRBV11-2 and TRBJ2-7; 14 nucleotides match TRBD2. The CDR3 is 16 residues long. The germline gives CDR1 SGHAT, CDR2 FQNNGV. J lost 0 bases, V lost 6 bases, and 4 bases had no gene match. CDR3 nucleotide sequence: TGTGCCAGCAGGGGGACTAGCGGGAGAAGCTCCTACGAGCAGTACTTC. It translates to CASRGTSGRSSYEQYF.

This clonotype was found many times. This chain connects TRBV7-3 to TRBJ2-3; 13 positions match TRBD2. Trimming cost V 3 bases and J 0 bases; bases outside gene matches: 9. The germline V gene encodes CDR1 SGHTA and CDR2 FQGTGA. The CDR3 is 19 amino acids. Here the CDR3 DNA reads TGTGCCAGCAGCTTCCTAACTATGACTAGCGGGGGGAGCACAGATACGCAGTATTTT. Translating it yields CASSFLTMTSGGSTDTQYF.

This clonotype was observed once. A read error is possible here, since a much larger clone lies one base away. The chain links TRBV28 to TRBJ2-1; the match to TRBD1 covers 7 bases. CDR3 length: 13 residues. Germline CDR1 MDHEN, CDR2 SYDVKM. The CDR3 reads CASGAGGFNKQFF. The CDR3 region has the DNA TGTGCCAGCGGGGCAGGGGGTTTCAATAAGCAGTTCTTC.

The sample holds many counts of this clonotype. V usage is TRBV5-1 and J usage is TRBJ2-3; 14 nucleotides match TRBD2. Looked up from germline, CDR1 is SGHRS and CDR2 is YFSETQ. This CDR3 has 19 residues. With 3 bases clipped from V and 0 bases from J, the junction kept 9 bases outside the gene matches. The CDR3 spells CASSSGLAGGPESTDTQYF. The CDR3 DNA reads as TGCGCCAGCAGCTCCGGACTAGCGGGAGGCCCGGAAAGCACAGATACGCAGTATTTT.

The sample holds a few counts of this clonotype. This chain joins TRBV15 and TRBJ1-4; D is unclear. The CDR3 loop spans 14 amino acids. Germline CDR1 is LNHNV and CDR2 is YYDKDF (reference sequence). The ends were cut back, 0 bases at V and 6 bases at J, with 8 bases in the middle. As DNA, the CDR3 is TGTGCCACCAGCAGAGAGAGGTCAGATGAAAAACTGTTTTTT. Translated, it gives CATSRERSDEKLFF. Variable domain in full (rest from reference TRBV15 and TRBJ1-4): DAMVIQNPRYQVTQFGKPVTLSCSQTLNHNVMYWYQQKSSQAPKLLFHYYDKDFNNEADTPDNFQSRRPNTSFCFLDIRSPGLGDTAMYLCATSRERSDEKLFFGSGTQLSVL.

V gene TRBV3-1 combines with J gene TRBJ2-1; D possibly corresponds to TRBD1 (6 bases). CDR1 LGHDT and CDR2 YNNKEL come from the germline V gene (reference sequence). V was trimmed by 1 base and J by 3 bases, leaving 16 bases between them. The CDR3 is 17 residues long. The CDR3 spells CASSQVGFGTSYNEQFF. The CDR3 DNA is TGTGCCAGCAGCCAAGTGGGCTTTGGGACAAGCTACAATGAGCAGTTCTTC.

Many counts were recorded for this clonotype. The V gene is TRBV7-6, the J gene TRBJ2-1; D uncertain. This CDR3 comprises 16 residues. The V end was cut by 2 bases, the J end by 0 bases, with 11 bases between. Germline V CDR1 and CDR2: SGHVS, FNYEAQ. In nucleotides, the CDR3 is TGTGCCAGCAGCTTAACGACAACGCCCTCCTACAATGAGCAGTTCTTC. It specifies CASSLTTTPSYNEQFF.

This clonotype was detected ten times or more. The chain carries TRBV2 and TRBJ2-3; 8 nucleotides line up with TRBD2. The CDR3 has 17 residues. The germline V gene has CDR1 SNHLY and CDR2 FYNNEI. After removal of 6 bases from V and 1 base from J, the junction contained 12 bases not matched to a gene. CDR3 sequence reads: CASSPTPTGGGTDTQYF. For the CDR3, the DNA is TGTGCCAGCAGCCCAACCCCTACGGGAGGGGGCACAGATACGCAGTATTTT.

The chain is built from TRBV6-5 and TRBJ2-3; D uncertain. Trimming removed 0 bases at V and 0 bases at J, with 10 bases between. This CDR3 has 16 residues. Germline CDR1 MNHEY, CDR2 SVGAGI. Here the CDR3 reads CASSYSAITSTDTQYF. The DNA of the CDR3 is TGTGCCAGCAGTTACTCAGCAATTACTAGCACAGATACGCAGTATTTT.